A selection of T cell receptor beta chains follows, all from one sample in a study of T cell changes during pregnancy in multiple sclerosis. The table came from immunoSEQ multiplex PCR; TCRdb's copy has only in-frame clones and leaves some out. The table records tens of thousands of clones, about 88% of them present only once. Sequencing used CD8+ T cells from peripheral blood mononuclear cells, obtained before pregnancy. The origin of the receptors is a female donor with multiple sclerosis, enrolled in a pregnancy study. The CDR3 runs from the conserved cysteine through the conserved F or W. A D gene is named only where the DNA matches it firmly. Not every row has a clone size; where given, it reads once, few, many or a size class.

>TRBD1|-|TRBV19|TRBJ2-7
TGTGCCAGTAGTAACAGGGGGTACCACGAGCAGTACTTC
CASSNRGYHEQYF
>-|-|TRBV6-1|TRBJ2-7
TGTGCCAGCATTGGGGGGACGGTAATGGTTTACGAGCAGTACTTC
CASIGGTVMVYEQYF
>TRBD1|once|TRBV4-2|TRBJ1-2
TGTGCCAGCAGCCAAGATGGAGGGACAGGGCGAGGCTACACCTTC
CASSQDGGTGRGYTF
>-|-|TRBV9|TRBJ2-2
TGTGCCAGCAGCGTAGGGGGCTTGAACACCGGGGAGCTGTTTTTT
CASSVGGLNTGELFF
>-|-|TRBV6-1|TRBJ1-3
TGTGCCAGCAGTGAAGCGCGCGGGGGGAACACCATATATTTT
CASSEARGGNTIYF
>TRBD1|-|TRBV6-5|TRBJ2-5
TGTGCCAGCAGTTACTCCGGGACAGGGGGCGAGACCCAGTACTTC
CASSYSGTGGETQYF
>-|-|TRBV5-4|TRBJ2-3
TGTGCCAGCAGCCTCCTGTCGGTGGGGGCGGGCACAGATACGCAGTATTTT
CASSLLSVGAGTDTQYF
>-|-|TRBV7-9|TRBJ2-3
TGTGCCAGCAGCATCCGGAAGGGAGGAGATACGCAGTATTTT
CASSIRKGGDTQYF
>TRBD2|-|TRBV9|TRBJ2-1
TGTGCCAGCAGCGAGACTAGCGGGGGTCGAAGCTCCTACAATGAGCAGTTCTTC
CASSETSGGRSSYNEQFF
>-|-|TRBV11-2|TRBJ1-4
TGTGCCAGCAGCTTAGATGGGGGAGGGGAAAAACTGTTTTTT
CASSLDGGGEKLFF
>-|-|TRBV2|TRBJ2-5
TGTGCCAGCATCTACAGCCAAGAGACCCAGTACTTC
CASIYSQETQYF
>-|-|TRBV19|TRBJ1-4
TGTGCCAGTCTCAACCGAGTCACCGCTAATGAAAAACTGTTTTTT
CASLNRVTANEKLFF
>TRBD2|-|TRBV4-3|TRBJ2-7
TGCGCCAGCAGCCAAGATAGCTCCCCAGCGGGGGCCTACGAGCAGTACTTC
CASSQDSSPAGAYEQYF
>TRBD1|-|TRBV9|TRBJ2-1
TGTGCCAGCAGCGCCCCATCGGGACAGGGGGCGCGAGGGTCCTACAATGAGCAGTTCTTC
CASSAPSGQGARGSYNEQFF
>TRBD1|-|TRBV14|TRBJ2-4
TGTGCCAGCAGCCAGGTTGACAGGGGGCTAGCCAAAAACATTCAGTACTTC
CASSQVDRGLAKNIQYF
>-|-|TRBV19|TRBJ2-1
TGTGCCAGTAATCCATCCGGGCGGGGACCCTACAATGAGCAGTTCTTC
CASNPSGRGPYNEQFF
>TRBD1|-|TRBV7-9|TRBJ1-5
TGTGCCAGCAGCTGGGGACAGGGGATTAATCAGCCCCAGCATTTT
CASSWGQGINQPQHF
>-|-|TRBV6-1|TRBJ2-7
TGTGCCAGCAGTGTATTAGCTATTACCTACGAGCAGTACTTC
CASSVLAITYEQYF
>TRBD1|-|TRBV2|TRBJ1-4
TGTGCCAGCAGTGTAGGGGGCGTTGGTGAAAAACTGTTTTTT
CASSVGGVGEKLFF
>TRBD1|few|TRBV5-5|TRBJ1-2
TGTGCCAGCAGTCGACAGGGATACTATGGCTACACCTTC
CASSRQGYYGYTF
>-|-|TRBV13|TRBJ2-1
TGTGCCAGCAGCTTAGGCGGTGGGCCTGAGCAGTTCTTC
CASSLGGGPEQFF
>-|-|TRBV5-4|TRBJ2-2
TGTGCCAGCAGCCCCCGGGGAACCGGGGAGCTGTTTTTT
CASSPRGTGELFF
>-|few|TRBV7-2|TRBJ1-1
TGTGCCAGCAGCTTAAACGGAGGGGAGGACACTGAAGCTTTCTTT
CASSLNGGEDTEAFF
>TRBD2|-|TRBV15|TRBJ2-1
TGTGCCACCAGCAGAGGGTGGACTAGCGGGGGGGCGATGCGCGACAATGAGCAGTTCTTC
CATSRGWTSGGAMRDNEQFF
>TRBD1|-|TRBV19|TRBJ2-7
TGTGCCAGTAGTCGGGACAGGGGCTCCTACGAGCAGTACTTC
CASSRDRGSYEQYF
>-|-|TRBV19|TRBJ2-7
TGTGCCAGTATGGGGAGCTCCTACGAGCAGTACTTC
CASMGSSYEQYF
>-|-|TRBV13|TRBJ2-7
TGTGCCAGCAGCTCGGCACTGACAGCCTACGAGCAGTACTTC
CASSSALTAYEQYF
>-|-|TRBV2|TRBJ1-1
TGTGCCAGCAGTGAGCTAACAGGGTTGAACACTGAAGCTTTCTTT
CASSELTGLNTEAFF
>-|-|TRBV27|TRBJ2-7
TGTGCCAGCAGTTTATCGGTGCAGGGTTCCTACGAGCAGTACTTC
CASSLSVQGSYEQYF
>-|-|TRBV19|TRBJ2-1
TGTGCCAGTAGTATATTCACCGGGACTCAGAATGAGCAGTTCTTC
CASSIFTGTQNEQFF
>TRBD2|-|TRBV6-1|TRBJ2-1
TGTGCCAGCAGTGAGCGTAGCGCCCCCGGGGGGGAGCAGTTCTTC
CASSERSAPGGEQFF
>-|-|TRBV27|TRBJ2-1
TGTGCCAGCAGTACAAACCGGGACACCCGCTCCTACAATGAGCAGTTCTTC
CASSTNRDTRSYNEQFF
>-|-|TRBV4-3|TRBJ1-2
TGCGCCAGCAGCCAAGAACTGTACTCCGGGGACTATGGCTACACCTTC
CASSQELYSGDYGYTF
>-|few|TRBV7-3|TRBJ1-1
TGTGCCAGCAGCTTGCATCAGGGGAACACTGAAGCTTTCTTT
CASSLHQGNTEAFF
>-|-|TRBV4-3|TRBJ2-2
TGCGCCAGCAGCCACACTCTGGGCCCGAACACCGGGGAGCTGTTTTTT
CASSHTLGPNTGELFF
>-|-|TRBV7-2|TRBJ1-1
TGTGCCAGCAGCTTAGGAGGGGGTTCCACTGAAGCTTTCTTT
CASSLGGGSTEAFF
>TRBD1|-|TRBV27|TRBJ2-7
TGTGCCAGCAGTTTATCGTCAGGGGGCGCAATGTACGAGCAGTACTTC
CASSLSSGGAMYEQYF
>-|-|TRBV6-5|TRBJ2-1
TGTGCCAGCGGCCCCCGTCCCCATGAGCAGTTCTTC
CASGPRPHEQFF
>TRBD1|many|TRBV20-1|TRBJ1-1
TGCAGGACAGGGGGAAGCACTGAAGCTTTCTTT
CRTGGSTEAFF
>-|-|TRBV7-9|TRBJ1-2
TGTGCCAGCACCGTTCCAGGATTCTATGGCTACACCTTC
CASTVPGFYGYTF
>TRBD1|-|TRBV29-1|TRBJ1-2
TGCAGCGTTGAAGAACAGGGGGACTATGGCTACACCTTC
CSVEEQGDYGYTF
>TRBD1|-|TRBV27|TRBJ1-2
TGTGCCAGCAGTTGGGGGACAGCTAACTATGGCTACACCTTC
CASSWGTANYGYTF
>TRBD1|-|TRBV7-2|TRBJ2-1
TGTGCCAGCAGCACCACCGACAGGGACAATGAGCAGTTCTTC
CASSTTDRDNEQFF
>-|-|TRBV7-9|TRBJ1-5
TGTGCCAGCAGCCCGACAGGAGATTATAGCAATCAGCCCCAGCATTTT
CASSPTGDYSNQPQHF
>TRBD1|-|TRBV5-5|TRBJ1-1
TGTGCCAGCAGCATACCGACAGGGGCTACTGAAGCTTTCTTT
CASSIPTGATEAFF
>-|-|TRBV11-3|TRBJ2-7
TGTGCCAGCTCCCTCTTCGAGCAGTACTTC
CASSLFEQYF
>TRBD1|-|TRBV7-6|TRBJ1-6
TGTGCCAGCAGCCAGGGGGCGGAAGGGACAGGGGCTTCACCCCTCCACTTT
CASSQGAEGTGASPLHF
>TRBD1|-|TRBV10-3|TRBJ1-1
TGTGCCATCAGTCCGGGACAGGGACTATTATTCACTGAAGCTTTCTTT
CAISPGQGLLFTEAFF
>TRBD1|-|TRBV13|TRBJ2-7
TGTGCCAGCAGTTTCACAGGGGGGTTATCAAGCGAGCAGTACTTC
CASSFTGGLSSEQYF
>-|once|TRBV16|TRBJ1-1
TGTGCCAGCAGCCGTCGGGGGAACACTGAAGCTTTCTTT
CASSRRGNTEAFF
>-|-|TRBV5-3|TRBJ1-5
TGTGCCAGAAGCCATCCCTTATCACAGTATCTTTATAGCAATCAGCCCCAGCATTTT
CARSHPLSQYLYSNQPQHF
>-|many|TRBV2|TRBJ1-1
TGTGCCAGCAGTGAGAGCCCAGGGAGGGTCACTGAAGCTTTCTTT
CASSESPGRVTEAFF
>-|-|TRBV4-1|TRBJ2-3
TGCGCCAGCAGCCAAGATTTGTCCGGGGGCACAGATACGCAGTATTTT
CASSQDLSGGTDTQYF
>-|-|TRBV14|TRBJ1-4
TGTGCCAGCAGCCAAGATATAGTGGGGGCATCCGGCGAAAAACTGTTTTTT
CASSQDIVGASGEKLFF
>TRBD1|-|TRBV7-9|TRBJ2-5
TGTGCCAGCAGCCCCGGACAGGGTGAGGTGACCCAGTACTTC
CASSPGQGEVTQYF
>TRBD1|once|TRBV27|TRBJ1-5
TGTGCCAGCAGTCAAGACAGGGTGAAGCCCCAGCATTTT
CASSQDRVKPQHF
>-|-|TRBV7-2|TRBJ1-2
TGTGCCAGCAGCTCCCCGGCAGGGAGGGCTGGCTACACCTTC
CASSSPAGRAGYTF